This T cell receptor beta chain is drawn from a study of shared clonotypes between healthy human individuals. Whole-study results and caveats: The study found 4.5% to 6% of naive CD4 clonotypes shared across four donors.

Germline V gene lookup returns CDR1 MNHNS and CDR2 SASEGT. Trimming cost V 3 bases and J 3 bases; bases outside gene matches: 10. This CDR3 spans 17 amino acids. Produced via immunoSEQ multiplex PCR; TCRdb's table is partial and in-frame only. The sample consists of roughly 2,300,000 clones, less than 95% of them appearing once. Within Nashville, Tennessee resided all donors, each a Caucasian adult. Details on this clone: Its antigen is undetermined.

The V call is TRBV6-1, the J call TRBJ2-7; the match to TRBD2 covers 11 bases. The sample was naive CD4+ T cells from PBMCs. The subset is: CD45RA+ positively selected. The TCR originated in a man aged 18 to 29 in good health. Some clones in this sample may be carry-over from other donors' samples. CDR3 region: CASSELPRLAGLYEQYF. The DNA of the CDR3 is TGTGCCAGCAGTGAGCTCCCAAGACTAGCGGGGCTCTACGAGCAGTACTTC.